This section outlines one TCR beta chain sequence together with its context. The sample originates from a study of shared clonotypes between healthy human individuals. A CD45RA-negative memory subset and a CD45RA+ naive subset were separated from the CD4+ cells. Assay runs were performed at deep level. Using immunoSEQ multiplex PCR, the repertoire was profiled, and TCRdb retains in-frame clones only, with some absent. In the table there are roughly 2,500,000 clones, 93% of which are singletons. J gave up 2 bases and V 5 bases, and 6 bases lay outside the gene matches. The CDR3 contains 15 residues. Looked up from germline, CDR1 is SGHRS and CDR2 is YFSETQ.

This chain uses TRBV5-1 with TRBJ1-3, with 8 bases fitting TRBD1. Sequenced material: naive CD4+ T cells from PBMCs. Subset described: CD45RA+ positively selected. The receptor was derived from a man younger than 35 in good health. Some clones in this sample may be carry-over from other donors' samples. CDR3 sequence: CASRLDRGPGNTIYF. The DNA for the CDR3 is TGCGCCAGCAGACTCGACAGGGGCCCTGGAAACACCATATATTTT.